Following are 30 T cell receptor beta chains from one sample sequenced in a study of glioma-infiltrating T cells. TCR alpha and beta CDR3 regions were amplified from RNA using iRepertoire nested multiplex PCR. TCRdb called the multiplex PCR reads again in MiXCR, with one record for every CDR3 protein. The sample lists 400,000 or so distinct CDR3 sequences; roughly 41% were seen once. Material for sequencing was glioma tissue, nonneoplastic brain tissue, or PBMCs (not recorded which). The source is a human donor with low-grade glioma or glioblastoma, undergoing nonglioma brain surgery, or in good health (not recorded which).

The CDR3 loop is CSARGWEGQPMNTEAFF. The CDR3 DNA is TGCAGTGCTAGAGGATGGGAGGGACAGCCCATGAACACTGAAGCTTTCTTT. The chain links TRBV20-1 to TRBJ1-1; 7 bases are a match to TRBD1. The germline V gene has CDR1 DFQATT and CDR2 SNEGSKA (reference sequence). This CDR3 comprises 17 residues. Trimming cost V 1 base and J 0 bases; bases outside gene matches: 11.

Of note for this clonotype: Sequence at one end of the junction differs from germline and may be a read error. The chain recombines TRBV5-1 with TRBJ1-5; no clear D gene. This CDR3 spans 13 amino acids. Germline V gene lookup returns CDR1 SGHRS and CDR2 YFSETQ. DNA for the CDR3: TGCGTCAGCAGCTTGGGTAGCAATCAGCCCCAGCATTTT. Its translation: CVSSLGSNQPQHF. The full variable domain, completed using reference TRBV5-1 and TRBJ1-5, is KAGVTQTPRYLIKTRGQQVTLSCSPISGHRSVSWYQQTPGQGLQFLFEYFSETQRNKGNFPGRFSGRQFSNSRSEMNVSTLELGDSALYLCVSSLGSNQPQHFGDGTRLSIL.

This clonotype was found a few times. This chain joins TRBV29-1 and TRBJ2-1, with D unclear. Per germline, CDR1 SQVTM and CDR2 ANQGSEA. CDR3 length: 13 amino acids. V was shortened by 1 base and J by 2 bases, with 6 bases between the two germline ends. This chain's CDR3 is CSVEGSTYNEQFF. The CDR3 coding sequence is TGCAGCGTTGAAGGAAGTACCTACAATGAGCAGTTCTTC.

The chain employs TRBV6-5 and TRBJ2-3; no firm D call. The V gene lost 1 base and the J gene lost 3 bases, with 8 bases spanning the gap. The germline CDR1 and CDR2 sequences are MNHEY and SVGAGI. This CDR3 spans 14 amino acids. The CDR3 DNA follows: TGTGCCAGCAGTTACTGGGCGGAGACAGATACGCAGTATTTT. It yields the protein CASSYWAETDTQYF.

V and J are TRBV10-3 and TRBJ2-1; perhaps TRBD1 as D (6 bases). CDR3 length: 16 residues. Germline CDR1 ENHRY, CDR2 SYGVKD. V lost 2 bases and J 2 bases, leaving 13 bases between the germline ends. CDR3 nucleotide sequence: TGTGCCATCAGTGAGACAGGGCAAATTCCCTACAATGAGCAGTTCTTC. This gives the protein CAISETGQIPYNEQFF.

Turning to this clonotype: Just one base apart from a much larger clone, this may be a read error. The V gene is TRBV6-1, the J gene TRBJ2-1; D is uncertain. CDR3 size: 12 residues. Germline CDR1 and CDR2: MNHNS and SASEGT. The CDR3 protein is CASVDVYNEKFF. The CDR3 DNA is TGTGCCAGCGTCGACGTCTACAATGAGAAGTTCTTC.

This clonotype was observed a few times. The chain recombines TRBV10-3 with TRBJ2-7; 7 bases fit TRBD2. There are 14 residues in the CDR3. The germline CDR1 and CDR2 sequences are ENHRY and SYGVKD. The V gene end was trimmed by 0 bases and the J gene end by 5 bases; junction bases not matched to a gene: 4. The DNA for the CDR3 is TGTGCCATCAGTGAGTCTCGGGGGGAGGACGAGCAGTACTTC. This sequence encodes CAISESRGEDEQYF.

A note on this clonotype: This may come from a read error, since a much larger clone is one base off. This sequence joins TRBV6-5 and TRBJ2-5; D gene ambiguous. Per the germline V gene, CDR1 is MNHEY and CDR2 is SVGAGI. The CDR3 contains 11 residues. The CDR3 DNA reads TGTGCCGGCAGGATACAGGAGACCCAGTACTTC. It specifies CAGRIQETQYF.

The chain is built from TRBV6-1 and TRBJ2-7, with 10 bases aligning to TRBD2. The CDR3 totals 16 residues. With 1 base clipped from V and 6 bases from J, the junction kept 9 bases outside the gene matches. Germline CDR1 is MNHNS and CDR2 is SASEGT. In DNA form, the CDR3 reads TGTGCCAGCAGTGAAGGGGCTAGCGGGAGTGCCTCCGAGCAGTACTTC. Translating gives CASSEGASGSASEQYF.

The J gene is TRBJ1-1, the V gene TRBV20-1; 8 bases are shared with TRBD1. The CDR3 contains 14 residues. Germline CDR1 reads DFQATT; CDR2 reads SNEGSKA (reference sequence). With 4 bases clipped from V and 0 bases from J, the junction kept 4 bases outside the gene matches. This CDR3 is CSATTGGVNTEAFF. The CDR3, as DNA: TGCAGTGCTACCACAGGGGGTGTGAACACTGAAGCTTTCTTT.

This clonotype has only a few counts. The chain has TRBV4-1 and TRBJ2-5, with D tentatively TRBD2 (5 bases). From germline, CDR1 is MGHRA and CDR2 YSYEKL. V lost 4 bases to trimming and J lost 7 bases, with 25 bases between them. CDR3 length equals 17 residues. The CDR3, as DNA: TGCGCCAGCAGCCTCCCAGGACTGAACGAGAAAAGATTGACCCAGTACTTC. This gives the protein CASSLPGLNEKRLTQYF.

The CDR3 sequence is CASSQRGGISYNEQFF. The CDR3 DNA sequence: TGTGCCAGCAGCCAAAGGGGGGGAATCTCCTACAATGAGCAGTTCTTC. The chain has TRBV7-3 and TRBJ2-1, with D maybe TRBD2 (7 bases). V was shortened by 5 bases and J by 0 bases, with 14 bases between the two germline ends. From germline, CDR1 is SGHTA and CDR2 FQGTGA. The CDR3 runs 16 residues.

The rearrangement uses TRBV19 and TRBJ2-5; 9 positions match TRBD2. Germline V gene data show CDR1 as LNHDA and CDR2 as SQIVND (reference sequence). V shed 5 bases, J shed 5 bases, and the junction held 9 bases outside the gene matches. The CDR3 covers 15 residues. CDR3 nucleotide sequence: TGTGCCAGTAGTCGAGCCGGGACTAGCACGGAGACCCAGTACTTC. The encoded protein is CASSRAGTSTETQYF.

Only one count was recorded for this clonotype. A much bigger clone sits one base away, suggesting this may be a read error. The rearrangement joins TRBV20-1 to TRBJ2-3, with 7 bases identical to TRBD2. CDR1 is DFQATT and CDR2 is SNEGSKA in the germline V gene (reference sequence). The length of the CDR3 is 12 residues. CDR3 DNA sequence: TGCAGGAGCGGGGCAGAGACAGATGCGCAGTATTTT. Its translation is CRSGAETDAQYF.

This clonotype was found a few times. V usage is TRBV7-9 and J usage is TRBJ2-7, with 10 bases lining up with TRBD2. Germline V gene data show CDR1 as SEHNR and CDR2 as FQNEAQ (reference sequence). The V gene end was trimmed by 5 bases and the J gene end by 2 bases; junction bases not matched to a gene: 9. The CDR3 consists of 16 residues. The CDR3 coding sequence is TGTGCCAGCAGCACATTTAGCGGGAGGCTTCCCTACGAGCAGTACTTC. Residues: CASSTFSGRLPYEQYF.

The rearrangement links TRBV7-9 to TRBJ2-1, with 8 bases lining up with TRBD1. The CDR3 runs 15 residues. Per germline, CDR1 SEHNR and CDR2 FQNEAQ (reference sequence). Germline trimming cut 0 bases from V and 8 bases from J; bases unmatched to any gene: 6. The CDR3 here is CASSLAQGQGHEQFF. The DNA for the CDR3 is TGTGCCAGCAGCTTAGCCCAAGGACAGGGACATGAGCAGTTCTTC.

J is TRBJ1-1 and V is TRBV28; D not resolved. Per germline, CDR1 MDHEN and CDR2 SYDVKM. The V end lost 5 bases, the J end lost 7 bases, and 17 bases lay between the germline ends. This CDR3 contains 14 residues. The CDR3, as DNA: TGTGCCAGCAGTCCCGCGCAGTTCGGAGGTGAAGCTTTCTTT. This translates into CASSPAQFGGEAFF.

CDR3 DNA sequence: TGTGCCAGCTCATTCGCTACAGGGGCTGGGGATGGCTACACCTTC. This sequence encodes CASSFATGAGDGYTF. The V gene is TRBV18, the J gene TRBJ1-2; TRBD1 matches 7 bases. This CDR3 has 15 residues. V lost 5 bases, J lost 6 bases, and 12 bases stayed unmatched. Germline loops: CDR1 KGHSH, CDR2 LQKENI.

The chain couples TRBV6-6 to TRBJ2-2; TRBD2 matches 9 bases. The germline V gene encodes CDR1 MNHNY and CDR2 SVGAGI (reference sequence). The CDR3 extends over 17 amino acids. After removal of 8 bases from V and 6 bases from J, the junction contained 16 bases not matched to a gene. The chain's CDR3 is CASGLAGAWYDAGELFF. In DNA, the CDR3 is TGTGCCAGCGGGTTAGCGGGAGCGTGGTATGACGCCGGGGAGCTGTTTTTT.

This clonotype has more than one count but fewer than ten. J is TRBJ2-7 and V is TRBV3-1; D uncertain. Germline-derived CDR1 and CDR2 are LGHDT and YNNKEL (reference sequence). V gave up 4 bases and J gave up 5 bases, with 15 bases separating them. This CDR3 has 14 amino acids. CDR3 DNA: TGTGCCAGCAGCCTACTACTCGGTTCTGACGAGCAGTACTTC. Translating it yields CASSLLLGSDEQYF.

This clonotype is classed as medium-sized (0.01 to 0.1%). The chain recombines TRBV27 with TRBJ2-4; a possible D gene is TRBD1 (6 bases). Per germline, CDR1 MNHEY and CDR2 SMNVEV (reference sequence). The CDR3 has 11 residues. V lost 10 bases and J 6 bases, leaving 10 bases between the germline ends. The CDR3 coding sequence is TGTGCCACGCACAGGGCAAACATTCAGTACTTC. Its translation: CATHRANIQYF.

Turning to this clonotype: This clone may be a read error of a much larger clone one base away. This chain uses TRBV15 with TRBJ2-1; 7 nucleotides line up with TRBD2. The germline gives CDR1 LNHNV, CDR2 YYDKDF (reference sequence). This CDR3 comprises 17 residues. Losses at the gene ends were 0 bases for V and 7 bases for J; bases not matched to a gene: 12. The CDR3 nucleotides are TGTGCCACCAGCAGAGAGCTAGTGGGAGGGCCGGGGAATGAGCAGTTCTTC. Translated, it gives CATSRELVGGPGNEQFF.

This clonotype was detected a few times. This rearrangement joins TRBV4-3 to TRBJ2-3; D uncertain. V was cut by 1 base and J by 0 bases, with 8 bases left in between. The CDR3 has 15 residues. Germline CDR1 LGHNA, CDR2 YSLEER. The CDR3 here is CASSQGSRSTDTQYF. CDR3 bases: TGCGCCAGCAGCCAAGGAAGCAGGAGCACAGATACGCAGTATTTT.

The chain combines TRBV7-2 with TRBJ2-7; 8 bases are shared with TRBD2. The CDR3 consists of 14 residues. The ends lost 5 bases at V and 6 bases at J; junction bases unmatched: 9. From germline, CDR1 is SGHTA and CDR2 FQGNSA. The CDR3 is CASSPSGTRSEQYF. The CDR3, as DNA: TGTGCCAGCAGCCCCTCCGGGACTAGAAGCGAGCAGTACTTC.

A few counts support this clonotype. V is TRBV25-1 and J is TRBJ2-5, with no clear D. Per the germline V gene, CDR1 is MGHDK and CDR2 is SYGVNS. The CDR3 extends over 12 amino acids. V was clipped by 1 base and J by 11 bases, with 11 bases between them. The DNA of the CDR3 is TGTGCCAGCAGTGAATTAGTTTCTAGACAGTACTTC. Protein: CASSELVSRQYF.

This clonotype was recorded a few times. The chain recombines TRBV28 with TRBJ2-7, with no clear D. V shed 6 bases and J shed 2 bases, with 11 bases lying between them. CDR1 and CDR2 (germline): MDHEN, SYDVKM. This CDR3 comprises 13 residues. For the CDR3, the DNA is TGTGCCAGCAGCCCGGGCGAGACCTACGAGCAGTACTTC. This gives the protein CASSPGETYEQYF.

Only a few counts were recorded for this clonotype. The chain carries TRBV19 and TRBJ2-1; 7 bases agree with TRBD2. Germline lookup yields CDR1 LNHDA and CDR2 SQIVND (reference sequence). The CDR3 sequence is 14 residues long. V gave up 11 bases and J gave up 10 bases; unmatched junction bases: 17. This CDR3 reads CASTPRLIGGEQFF. In DNA form, the CDR3 reads TGTGCCTCTACCCCGAGACTAATCGGGGGGGAGCAGTTCTTC.

A remark on this clonotype: This may arise from a read error, as a much more abundant clone is one base away. V is TRBV25-1 and J is TRBJ1-1; weak D call: TRBD1 (5 bases). V lost 5 bases to trimming and J lost 2 bases, with 21 bases between them. CDR1 is MGHDK, CDR2 SYGVNS, per germline. The length of the CDR3 is 17 residues. The CDR3 DNA is TGTGCCAGCAGTCGAGGAAGAGCGGGACGGAACAACACTGAAGCTTTCTTT. Protein product: CASSRGRAGRNNTEAFF.

Only a few counts were recorded for this clonotype. This rearrangement joins TRBV20-1 to TRBJ2-7, with TRBD2 matching 11 bases. V lost 6 bases, J lost 2 bases, and 3 bases stayed unmatched. This CDR3 comprises 13 residues. The V gene's germline CDR1 is DFQATT and CDR2 SNEGSKA (reference sequence). CDR3 protein: CSALAGEPYEQYF. The CDR3 nucleotides are TGCAGTGCACTAGCGGGGGAACCCTACGAGCAGTACTTC.

V gene TRBV24-1 combines with J gene TRBJ2-1; 7 bases map to TRBD2. Looked up from germline, CDR1 is KGHDR and CDR2 is SFDVKD. The CDR3 is 13 amino acids. Germline trimming cut 8 bases from V and 4 bases from J; bases unmatched to any gene: 4. CDR3 sequence reads: CATKASGYNEQFF. The CDR3 DNA reads as TGTGCCACCAAGGCTAGCGGTTACAATGAGCAGTTCTTC.